The rows below give T cell receptor beta chains drawn from one sample of a study of cytotoxic CD8 clonotypes in ibrutinib-treated CLL. The data were produced by immunoSEQ multiplex PCR, yet TCRdb's version contains in-frame clones alone and is incomplete. The sample includes roughly 200,000 clones, over 65% of them seen just once. The specimen was PBMCs, collected after 12 months of ibrutinib treatment. Source of these receptors: a human donor with chronic lymphocytic leukemia. Both conserved end residues are trimmed from each CDR3.

TRBV18 | ASSPPGREFYNEQF
TRBV25-1 | ASRTIDRGNTEAF
TRBV28 | ATVGGGSYEQY
TRBV11-3 | ASSLVRGEQY
TRBV11-1 | ASSPRAANYGYT
TRBV27 | ASSLLSSGANVLT
TRBV5-1 | ASSLSRGAYNSPLH
TRBV5-6 | ASSLGDQPQH
TRBV6-5 | ASSYSVGQGNYGYT
TRBV6-5 | ASRKTGTGYGYT
TRBV7-2 | ASSSQILNTGELF
TRBV7-9 | ASSLAFLGQGNQPQH
TRBV6-1 | ASRGRGGNSPLH
TRBV18 | ASSQGTPDTQY
TRBV7-2 | ASSLFSGNTGELF
TRBV5-6 | ASSFSQGADEQY
TRBV15 | ATSRETAGSYNEQF
TRBV11-2 | ASSLQGGGYT
TRBV11-2 | ASSSSVARNEQF
TRBV9 | ASSPTRGLVNTGELF
TRBV5-6 | ASSSLGSVNTEAF
TRBV7-9 | ASRNGRQGIIDGYT
TRBV5-1 | ASSYRGFVGETQY
TRBV4-1 | ASSQDFRERETQY
TRBV6-5 | ASSYRLGFNYGYT
TRBV25-1 | ASSEYSLGRNYGYT
TRBV4-1 | ASSALAGGLDTQY
TRBV6-5 | ASSAQTGAGYGYT